What follows is one T cell receptor (beta chain) and its context. The sample originates from a study of blood T cell repertoires in COVID-19. Study details: COVID-19 samples collected from the United States, Italy and Spain covered acute and convalescent phases. T cells, B-cell-depleted T cells, or PBMCs supplied cDNA or gDNA.

In the original workflow: The assay estimated nucleated cells by amplifying reference gene primers. Assay: immunoSEQ multiplex PCR; the TCRdb copy retains only in-frame clones and omits some. V and J calls and clone size are as listed in that table; D and trimming were resolved from the DNA. The table has about 60,000 clones, 80% to 90% seen once. Between the trimmed V and J ends, which lost 1 base and 7 bases, there was a span of 4 bases. CDR3 length equals 12 residues. The specimen sequenced was peripheral blood. This chain joins TRBV12-3 or TRBV12-4 and TRBJ2-2; unclear D gene. The source of this sequence is a man in his 60s with acute or convalescent COVID-19. CDR3 DNA sequence: TGTGCCAGCAGTTTAGAATACGGGGAGCTGTTTTTT. It yields the protein CASSLEYGELFF.